The 28 T cell receptor beta chains below come from one sample, sequenced in a study of blood T cell repertoires in COVID-19. TCRdb keeps only in-frame clones here, not all; method: immunoSEQ multiplex PCR. Seen here are roughly 73,000 clones, roughly 90% observed once, and the top ten hold around 2.8%. Sequencing used peripheral blood. These receptors all stem from a man between 65 and 85 years old with active or convalescent COVID-19.

This chain links TRBV27 with TRBJ2-3; D possibly corresponds to TRBD2 (6 bases). The CDR3 totals 13 residues. Germline assignment: CDR1 MNHEY and CDR2 SMNVEV (reference sequence). The V and J ends lost 7 bases and 4 bases respectively, with 12 bases between them. DNA for the CDR3: TGTGCCAGCACGGGACTGGGGCCAGATACGCAGTATTTT. This sequence encodes CASTGLGPDTQYF.

This chain links TRBV19 with TRBJ2-1; 10 nucleotides match TRBD2. V trimming: 4 bases; J trimming: 3 bases; junction bases outside the gene matches: 3. From germline, CDR1 is LNHDA and CDR2 SQIVND (reference sequence). The length of the CDR3 is 15 residues. CDR3 in amino acids: CASSRASGGYNEQFF. The CDR3 DNA reads TGTGCCAGTAGTAGGGCTAGCGGGGGCTACAATGAGCAGTTCTTC. Combining the CDR3 with reference TRBV19 and TRBJ2-1 gives the whole variable domain DGGITQSPKYLFRKEGQNVTLSCEQNLNHDAMYWYRQDPGQGLRLIYYSQIVNDFQKGDIAEGYSVSREKKESFPLTVTSAQKNPTAFYLCASSRASGGYNEQFFGPGTRLTVL.

The J gene is TRBJ2-2, the V gene TRBV6-4; D gene uncertain. V dropped 6 bases and J dropped 1 base, with 9 bases sitting between them. This CDR3 has 14 residues. In germline, CDR1 is MRHNA, CDR2 SNTAGT. Here the CDR3 reads CASRPTMNTGELFF. CDR3 DNA sequence: TGTGCCAGCAGACCCACAATGAACACCGGGGAGCTGTTTTTT.

The chain employs TRBV5-1 and TRBJ2-2; 13 nucleotides agree with TRBD2. Germline assignment: CDR1 SGHRS and CDR2 YFSETQ. Trimming at V came to 0 bases and at J to 7 bases, leaving 0 bases not matched to a gene. The CDR3 consists of 15 residues. Written as DNA, the CDR3 is TGCGCCAGCAGCTTGGGACTAGCGGGAGGCGGGGAGCTGTTTTTT. This translates into CASSLGLAGGGELFF.

The rearrangement uses TRBV25-1 and TRBJ1-4; perhaps TRBD1 as D (6 bases). V was cut by 2 bases and J by 10 bases, with 17 bases left in between. Germline lookup yields CDR1 MGHDK and CDR2 SYGVNS. This CDR3 is built from 15 residues. The CDR3 here is CASSEDRGAPGKLFF. CDR3 DNA sequence: TGTGCCAGCAGTGAAGATCGGGGGGCGCCGGGAAAACTGTTTTTT.

CDR3 DNA sequence: TGTGCCAGCAGTTCCCCCTCGACAGGGTACGAGCAGTACTTC. This encodes CASSSPSTGYEQYF. This chain joins TRBV6-2 or TRBV6-3 and TRBJ2-7; 7 nucleotides agree with TRBD1. The V segment lost 4 bases and the J segment 4 bases; nucleotides outside the gene matches: 7. This CDR3 is built from 14 residues. Germline V CDR1 and CDR2: MNHEY, SVGEGT.

The gene calls are TRBV7-9 and TRBJ2-3; no clear D. The CDR3 totals 12 residues. V gave up 6 bases and J gave up 6 bases, with 10 bases separating them. Per the germline V gene, CDR1 is SEHNR and CDR2 is FQNEAQ (reference sequence). In DNA form, the CDR3 reads TGTGCCAGCAGTCCCGCGCATGATACGCAGTATTTT. Amino acid sequence: CASSPAHDTQYF.

The chain joins TRBV9 to TRBJ2-3; a weak D match, TRBD2 (8 bases). The CDR3 runs 16 residues. Looked up from germline, CDR1 is SGDLS and CDR2 is YYNGEE. Trimming took 4 bases from V and 0 from J, leaving 15 bases between them. The chain's CDR3 is CASSPREGASTDTQYF. In DNA, the CDR3 is TGTGCCAGCAGCCCCCGGGAGGGGGCCAGCACAGATACGCAGTATTTT.

This chain connects TRBV29-1 to TRBJ1-3, with TRBD1 as a possible D gene (5 bases). Deletions cut 2 bases from V and 2 bases from J, with 25 bases between. Germline CDR1 SQVTM, CDR2 ANQGSEA. This CDR3 spans 19 amino acids. In DNA form, the CDR3 reads TGCAGCGTTGAATTGCGGGGATCAGGGCAGGTTAAACCTGGAAACACCATATATTTT. It yields the protein CSVELRGSGQVKPGNTIYF. The complete variable domain, with remaining parts taken from reference TRBV29-1 and TRBJ1-3, reads SAVISQKPSRDICQRGTSLTIQCQVDSQVTMMFWYRQQPGQSLTLIATANQGSEATYESGFVIDKFPISRPNLTFSTLTVSNMSPEDSSIYLCSVELRGSGQVKPGNTIYFGEGSWLTVV.

The chain employs TRBV6-5 and TRBJ2-4, with D possibly matching TRBD1 (5 bases). The CDR3 length is 16 residues. With 2 bases removed from V and 1 base from J, the gap between germline ends came to 12 bases. Looked up from germline, CDR1 is MNHEY and CDR2 is SVGAGI. The CDR3 bases are TGTGCCAGCAGTTACAATCCAGGGTCGGCCAAAAACATTCAGTACTTC. Its translation is CASSYNPGSAKNIQYF.

The J gene is TRBJ2-3, the V gene TRBV3-1 (or the pseudogene TRBV3-2); 12 positions match TRBD2. The CDR3 totals 15 residues. Germline CDR1 is LGHDT and CDR2 is YNNKEL (reference sequence). Germline trimming cut 1 base from V and 5 bases from J; bases unmatched to any gene: 1. CDR3 amino acids: CASSQGLAGVDTQYF. CDR3 bases: TGTGCCAGCAGCCAAGGACTAGCGGGAGTAGATACGCAGTATTTT.

This rearrangement joins TRBV7-3 to TRBJ2-1; D not resolved. Germline V gene sequence: CDR1 SGHTA, CDR2 FQGTGA. V dropped 1 base and J dropped 7 bases, with 11 bases sitting between them. The CDR3 covers 14 residues. In DNA, the CDR3 is TGTGCCAGCAGCTTAAGTCCAGTGGTAAATGAGCAGTTCTTC. It is translated as CASSLSPVVNEQFF.

The rearrangement uses TRBV20-1 and TRBJ2-5; 10 bases are a match to TRBD2. From germline, CDR1 is DFQATT and CDR2 SNEGSKA (reference sequence). The CDR3 is 13 amino acids. V was pared by 3 bases and J by 2 bases, with 0 bases of the junction left unmatched. The CDR3 reads CSASSGRQETQYF. CDR3 DNA sequence: TGCAGTGCTAGTAGCGGGAGGCAAGAGACCCAGTACTTC.

The chain's CDR3 is CAISELQRSDTQYF. The CDR3 bases are TGTGCCATCAGTGAGTTACAACGATCAGATACGCAGTATTTT. This rearrangement joins TRBV10-3 to TRBJ2-3; the D is unclear. Germline-derived CDR1 and CDR2 are ENHRY and SYGVKD. The length of the CDR3 is 14 residues. Trimming pared 1 base from V and 4 bases from J, leaving 9 bases between.

This sequence joins TRBV5-5 and TRBJ2-2; D perhaps matches TRBD2 (6 bases). The CDR3 is made up of 16 amino acids. Trimming removed 7 bases from V and 2 bases from J, with 18 bases in between. Germline-derived CDR1 and CDR2 are SGHKS and YYEKEE (reference sequence). The CDR3: CASRLALTRNTGELFF. The CDR3 DNA sequence: TGTGCCAGCCGGTTGGCCCTGACTAGAAACACCGGGGAGCTGTTTTTT.

This clone was seen only a few times. V and J are TRBV3-1 (or the pseudogene TRBV3-2) and TRBJ1-4; D may be TRBD1 (5 bases). The CDR3 runs 14 residues. V lost 8 bases, J lost 0 bases, and 10 bases lay in between. Germline CDR1 LGHDT, CDR2 YNNKEL (reference sequence). This chain's CDR3 is CASAGGATNEKLFF. CDR3 nucleotides: TGTGCCAGCGCCGGGGGAGCAACTAATGAAAAACTGTTTTTT.

This sequence joins TRBV6-6 and TRBJ1-5; 7 bases fit TRBD1. This CDR3 has 16 amino acids. The germline gives CDR1 MNHNY, CDR2 SVGAGI (reference sequence). V gave up 4 bases and J gave up 8 bases; unmatched junction bases: 14. Here the CDR3 reads CASSSTGIPLLEPQHF. The CDR3 bases are TGTGCCAGCAGTTCGACAGGGATCCCGCTTCTCGAGCCCCAGCATTTT.

The CDR3 DNA is TGTGCCAGCAGCTTAAGGACTAGCGAGGCAGATACGCAGTATTTT. Amino acid sequence: CASSLRTSEADTQYF. V usage is TRBV7-2 and J usage is TRBJ2-3; 9 bases align to TRBD2. Germline V gene sequence: CDR1 SGHTA, CDR2 FQGNSA. The CDR3 consists of 15 residues. Unmatched junction bases numbered 4, after V lost 2 bases and J lost 4 bases.

The CDR3 DNA reads TGTGCCAGCAGTCCGACTAGCGGGGGGGATAACACCGGGGAGCTGTTTTTT. Its protein is CASSPTSGGDNTGELFF. The chain employs TRBV2 and TRBJ2-2; 14 nucleotides agree with TRBD2. This CDR3 is 17 amino acids long. J gave up 2 bases and V 5 bases, and 4 bases lay outside the gene matches. Per germline, CDR1 SNHLY and CDR2 FYNNEI. The whole variable domain, remainder taken from reference TRBV2 and TRBJ2-2, is EPEVTQTPSHQVTQMGQEVILRCVPISNHLYFYWYRQILGQKVEFLVSFYNNEISEKSEIFDDQFSVERPDGSNFTLKIRSTKLEDSAMYFCASSPTSGGDNTGELFFGEGSRLTVL.

V gene TRBV6-5 combines with J gene TRBJ1-1; D may be TRBD1 (6 bases). The V end was cut by 8 bases, the J end by 1 base, with 11 bases between. CDR1 and CDR2 from the germline V gene are MNHEY and SVGAGI. This CDR3 is 13 amino acids long. The CDR3 DNA follows: TGTGCCAGCGGGCAGGGGAAGAACACTGAAGCTTTCTTT. Protein: CASGQGKNTEAFF.

This clone was seen a single time. The chain combines TRBV27 with TRBJ1-5, with TRBD1 matching 9 bases. CDR1 MNHEY and CDR2 SMNVEV come from the germline V gene (reference sequence). The CDR3 spans 15 residues. The V segment lost 6 bases and the J segment 0 bases; nucleotides outside the gene matches: 3. DNA for the CDR3: TGTGCCAGCAGGGGACAGGGATATAGCAATCAGCCCCAGCATTTT. Its translation is CASRGQGYSNQPQHF.

The rearrangement links TRBV12-3 or TRBV12-4 to TRBJ1-2; possibly TRBD1 for D (5 bases). This CDR3 contains 12 residues. V was cut by 5 bases and J by 7 bases, with 11 bases left in between. This CDR3 reads CASSLGTLGYTF. The CDR3 region has the DNA TGTGCCAGCAGTCTCGGGACTCTTGGCTACACCTTC.

The chain recombines TRBV10-2 with TRBJ2-1; 14 bases are shared with TRBD2. CDR3 length equals 17 residues. V gave up 0 bases and J gave up 9 bases; unmatched junction bases: 7. Germline V gene lookup returns CDR1 WSHSY and CDR2 SAAADI. CDR3 DNA: TGCGCCAGCAGTGAGTCGATGGGGACTAGCGGGAGTTTTGAGCAGTTCTTC. Translation gives CASSESMGTSGSFEQFF.

V is TRBV5-4 and J is TRBJ2-1; TRBD1 matches at 9 bases. With V trimmed by 4 bases and J by 4 bases, 6 bases remained unmatched. The CDR3 runs to 15 residues. Looked up from germline, CDR1 is SGHNT and CDR2 is YYREEE (reference sequence). CDR3 in DNA: TGTGCCAGCAGCGGCGGACAGGGGATGTACAATGAGCAGTTCTTC. This codes for CASSGGQGMYNEQFF.

The rearrangement links TRBV7-9 to TRBJ2-7; D is possibly TRBD1 (6 bases). Germline V gene lookup returns CDR1 SEHNR and CDR2 FQNEAQ (reference sequence). The CDR3 loop spans 15 amino acids. V lost 3 bases to trimming and J lost 0 bases, with 12 bases between them. For the CDR3, the DNA is TGTGCCAGCAGCTTCTCCTGGACAGTCTCCTACGAGCAGTACTTC. Translating gives CASSFSWTVSYEQYF.

The chain links TRBV2 to TRBJ2-3; maybe TRBD2 (6 bases). Germline V gene lookup returns CDR1 SNHLY and CDR2 FYNNEI. The CDR3 has 14 amino acids. V lost 8 bases, J lost 4 bases, and 16 bases lay in between. The CDR3 reads CASGWLSGSDTQYF. The CDR3 DNA reads as TGTGCCAGCGGTTGGCTTAGCGGTTCAGATACGCAGTATTTT. The full variable domain, in which reference TRBV2 and TRBJ2-3 provide the parts outside the CDR3, is EPEVTQTPSHQVTQMGQEVILRCVPISNHLYFYWYRQILGQKVEFLVSFYNNEISEKSEIFDDQFSVERPDGSNFTLKIRSTKLEDSAMYFCASGWLSGSDTQYFGPGTRLTVL.

The chain combines TRBV18 with TRBJ2-2; 11 nucleotides match TRBD2. This CDR3 spans 18 amino acids. Germline values: CDR1 KGHSH, CDR2 LQKENI. Unmatched junction bases numbered 8, after V lost 5 bases and J lost 0 bases. The CDR3 is CASSITSGGLTNTGELFF. CDR3 nucleotide sequence: TGTGCCAGCTCAATTACTAGCGGGGGCCTTACGAACACCGGGGAGCTGTTTTTT.

The chain employs TRBV6-6 and TRBJ2-1; 13 positions agree with TRBD2. Germline CDR1 is MNHNY and CDR2 is SVGAGI (reference sequence). The CDR3 loop spans 15 amino acids. V shed 6 bases, J shed 3 bases, and the junction held 2 bases outside the gene matches. The CDR3 loop reads CASRRLAGGYNEQFF. CDR3 sequence (DNA): TGTGCCAGCAGACGACTAGCGGGAGGCTACAATGAGCAGTTCTTC.